This TCR beta chain was sequenced during a study of Ad26.COV2.S vaccination and SARS-CoV-2 variants. Study-wide context: This donor came from the COV1001 trial of Ad26.COV2.S.

The V end lost 5 bases, the J end lost 6 bases, and 14 bases lay between the germline ends. The germline V gene encodes CDR1 MRHNA and CDR2 SNTAGT. The CDR3 length is 14 residues. Worth noting for this clone: Its antigen is still unknown.

The treatment: around 19 received Ad26.COV2.S at low or high dose, single or two shots; about 5 received placebo; per-sample allocation not given. Day 63 after the first vaccine or placebo injection was the time point for sampling. The donor's status was that of an adult aged 18-55 years in Boston. Study results and limitations: Reported findings describe substantial breadth in spike-specific CD8+ and CD4+ T cell responses following vaccination. Measurement of non-spike TCR breadth gave similar results in vaccine and placebo recipients.

Assay: immunoSEQ multiplex PCR; the TCRdb copy retains only in-frame clones and omits some. The table has about 350,000 clones, approximately 90% seen once. The gene calls are TRBV6-4 and TRBJ2-1, with D unclear. The sequenced sample was peripheral blood, obtained in a trial of Ad26.COV2.S vaccine versus placebo. The clonotype originates from a person aged 18-60 years who received the Ad26.COV2.S COVID-19 vaccine or a placebo. In nucleotides, the CDR3 is TGTGCCAGCAGTCCAACGATAGGGCCCAATGAGCAGTTCTTC. This codes for CASSPTIGPNEQFF.